The 9 T cell receptor beta chains below come from one sample, sequenced in a study of T cells after yellow fever vaccination. TCRdb analysed the 5' RACE reads with MiXCR anew, one entry per CDR3 protein. The profile covers a few hundred thousand distinct CDR3 sequences, with around 8.1% appearing a single time and 17% taken by the ten largest. The sequencing here drew on PBMCs, taken more than 40 days after the first yellow fever vaccination. These receptors were collected from a man aged 18 to 35 who received the YFV17D yellow fever vaccine.

The gene calls are TRBV3-1 and TRBJ2-5; 10 nucleotides line up with TRBD2. The length of the CDR3 is 20 residues. From germline, CDR1 is LGHDT and CDR2 YNNKEL (reference sequence). V dropped 3 bases and J dropped 2; count of bases not matched to a gene: 18. As DNA, the CDR3 is TGTGCCAGCAGCCAGCGGCCCGGAGTTAGCGGGGGGAGGTCGCAAGAGACCCAGTACTTC. Amino acid sequence: CASSQRPGVSGGRSQETQYF.

This clonotype was detected a few times. The chain employs TRBV5-1 and TRBJ2-5; no definite D call. The CDR3 totals 11 residues. V lost 6 bases to trimming and J lost 4 bases, with 7 bases between them. Germline V gene data show CDR1 as SGHRS and CDR2 as YFSETQ. CDR3 bases: TGCGCCAGCAAAACTGGAGAGACCCAGTACTTC. Its protein product is CASKTGETQYF.

The chain uses TRBV7-2 and TRBJ1-1; D not resolved. CDR3 length: 13 residues. The ends were cut back, 6 bases at V and 1 base at J, with 9 bases in the middle. Looked up from germline, CDR1 is SGHTA and CDR2 is FQGNSA. The DNA of the CDR3 is TGTGCCAGCAGGAGACGGGGGAACACTGAAGCTTTCTTT. Encoded protein: CASRRRGNTEAFF. The full variable domain, in which reference TRBV7-2 and TRBJ1-1 provide the parts outside the CDR3, is GAGVSQSPSNKVTEKGKDVELRCDPISGHTALYWYRQSLGQGLEFLIYFQGNSAPDKSGLPSDRFSAERTGGSVSTLTIQRTQQEDSAVYLCASRRRGNTEAFFGQGTRLTVV.

The CDR3 loop is CASSDQTSGGAETQYF. In DNA, the CDR3 is TGTGCCAGCAGTGACCAGACTAGCGGGGGGGCGGAGACCCAGTACTTC. V usage is TRBV27 and J usage is TRBJ2-5, with TRBD2 identical over 14 bases. V lost 5 bases and J lost 5; bases outside the gene matches: 7. Per the germline V gene, CDR1 is MNHEY and CDR2 is SMNVEV (reference sequence). CDR3 length equals 16 residues.

This clonotype was seen a few times. The chain recombines TRBV12-3 or TRBV12-4 with TRBJ1-6, with 9 bases identical to TRBD1. This CDR3 is 16 amino acids long. J was trimmed by 10 bases and V by 4 bases; bases with no gene match: 11. The DNA of the CDR3 is TGTGCCAGCAGTTCCTATGGGGACAGGGTAGGATCACCCCTCCACTTT. It yields the protein CASSSYGDRVGSPLHF.

V usage is TRBV4-3 and J usage is TRBJ2-7; a weak D match, TRBD2 (7 bases). CDR1 and CDR2 (germline): LGHNA, YSLEER. The CDR3 covers 16 residues. V was pared by 0 bases and J by 5 bases, with 17 bases between. The CDR3 sequence is CASSQDYITGTNEQYF. The DNA for the CDR3 is TGCGCCAGCAGCCAAGATTATATAACAGGGACTAACGAGCAGTACTTC.

The chain links TRBV7-7 to TRBJ2-3, with D perhaps given as TRBD1 or TRBD2 (5 bases each). Deletions cut 1 base from V and 4 bases from J, with 12 bases between. The germline V gene encodes CDR1 SSHAT and CDR2 FNYEAQ (reference sequence). The CDR3 covers 15 residues. The CDR3 sequence is CASSLGRGRADTQYF. CDR3 in DNA: TGTGCCAGCAGCTTAGGTCGGGGCAGGGCAGATACGCAGTATTTT.

This rearrangement joins TRBV7-9 to TRBJ2-7; a possible D gene is TRBD2 (6 bases). This CDR3 is built from 14 residues. Germline lookup yields CDR1 SEHNR and CDR2 FQNEAQ (reference sequence). Trimming pared 4 bases from V and 0 bases from J, leaving 10 bases between. The CDR3 DNA reads TGTGCCAGCAGCTCGGAGGGGCTCTCCTACGAGCAGTACTTC. Translated: CASSSEGLSYEQYF. Full variable domain (rest looked up from reference TRBV7-9 and TRBJ2-7): DTGVSQNPRHKITKRGQNVTFRCDPISEHNRLYWYRQTLGQGPEFLTYFQNEAQLEKSRLLSDRFSAERPKGSFSTLEIQRTEQGDSAMYLCASSSEGLSYEQYFGPGTRLTVT.

The CDR3 reads CASSSWTSGSYEQYV. The CDR3 DNA reads TGTGCCAGCAGCTCCTGGACTAGCGGCTCCTACGAGCAGTACGTC. The chain combines TRBV6-5 with TRBJ2-7; TRBD2 agrees at 10 bases. CDR1 is MNHEY and CDR2 is SVGAGI in the germline V gene. V lost 6 bases to trimming and J lost 0 bases; unmatched junction nucleotides: 5. The CDR3 sequence is 15 residues long.